A selection of T cell receptor beta chains follows, all from one sample in a study of T cell responses to AZD1222 COVID-19 vaccine. Libraries were prepared by immunoSEQ multiplex PCR; TCRdb keeps only in-frame clonotypes and omits some of them. Here the sample spans 130,000 or so clones, over 85% being singletons. Specimen: peripheral blood, collected on day 0 of AZD1222 vaccination. The receptor set was obtained from an adult in good health. Each CDR3 is given with its conserved first and last residue. The D gene is left open where the match is weak. For some rows the clone size is stated as once, few or many, or as a class when expanded; others skip it.

J	size	D	V	CDR3	DNA
TRBJ2-5	once	.	TRBV5-1	CASSLILGETQYF	TGCGCCAGCAGCTTGATTTTGGGCGAGACCCAGTACTTC
TRBJ1-6	.	.	TRBV28	CASSFGYGSSYNSPLHF	TGTGCCAGCAGTTTCGGATATGGGAGCTCCTATAATTCACCCCTCCACTTT
TRBJ2-6	.	TRBD1	TRBV7-9	CASSRGQSLSGANVLTF	TGTGCCAGCAGTCGGGGACAGTCTCTCTCTGGGGCCAACGTCCTGACTTTC
TRBJ2-5	.	TRBD1	TRBV5-1	CASSFGQGAHQETQYF	TGCGCCAGCAGCTTTGGTCAGGGGGCCCACCAAGAGACCCAGTACTTC
TRBJ1-6	.	.	TRBV19	CASRGGTYNSPLHF	TGTGCCAGTCGGGGCGGAACCTATAATTCACCCCTCCACTTT
TRBJ1-3	.	.	TRBV30	CAWSITGNTIYF	TGTGCCTGGAGTATCACTGGAAACACCATATATTTT
TRBJ1-1	.	TRBD1	TRBV29-1	CSVRQGEKAFF	TGCAGCGTTAGACAGGGGGAAAAAGCTTTCTTT
TRBJ1-1	.	TRBD1	TRBV11-2	CASGWTGEAFF	TGTGCCAGCGGCTGGACAGGGGAAGCTTTCTTT
TRBJ2-7	.	TRBD1	TRBV5-1	CASSYWTGETYEQYF	TGCGCCAGCAGTTATTGGACAGGGGAAACCTACGAGCAGTACTTC
TRBJ2-2	.	TRBD2	TRBV9	CASSTGLANTGELFF	TGTGCCAGCAGTACGGGACTAGCGAACACCGGGGAGCTGTTTTTT
TRBJ2-7	.	.	TRBV2	CASSARQSSYEQYF	TGTGCCAGCAGTGCCCGACAGAGCTCCTACGAGCAGTACTTC
TRBJ2-1	medium-sized	.	TRBV19	CASSIGGSHEQFF	TGTGCCAGTAGTATAGGAGGGTCTCATGAGCAGTTCTTC
TRBJ1-1	.	.	TRBV5-1	CASSPGARASEAFF	TGCGCCAGCAGCCCGGGGGCCCGGGCTAGTGAAGCTTTCTTT
TRBJ2-4	.	.	TRBV28	CASSFRGILKNIQYF	TGTGCCAGCAGTTTCCGGGGGATCCTCAAAAACATTCAGTACTTC
TRBJ2-1	.	TRBD2	TRBV28	CASSFQRAGGNEQFF	TGTGCCAGCAGTTTTCAGAGAGCGGGAGGCAATGAGCAGTTCTTC
TRBJ1-3	.	TRBD1	TRBV2	CASRRGTASGNTIYF	TGTGCCAGCAGGAGAGGGACAGCCTCTGGAAACACCATATATTTT
TRBJ1-4	.	TRBD1	TRBV7-6	CASSLEQGAQATNEKLFF	TGTGCCAGCAGCTTAGAGCAGGGGGCGCAGGCAACTAATGAAAAACTGTTTTTT
TRBJ1-1	few	TRBD1	TRBV11-2	CASSPYGQGAPEAFF	TGTGCCAGCAGCCCCTATGGACAGGGGGCCCCTGAAGCTTTCTTT
TRBJ2-7	.	.	TRBV2	CASSEGVGAYEQYF	TGTGCCAGCAGTGAAGGGGTAGGGGCCTACGAGCAGTACTTC
TRBJ1-1	.	.	TRBV6-5	CASSTDRTLAAFF	TGTGCCAGCAGTACCGACAGGACGCTAGCAGCTTTCTTT
TRBJ2-7	.	TRBD2	TRBV28	CAIRAGLAAPGGEQYF	TGTGCCATTAGGGCGGGACTAGCGGCGCCTGGGGGCGAGCAGTACTTC
TRBJ1-6	.	.	TRBV9	CASSVAPGAVNSPLHF	TGTGCCAGCAGCGTAGCACCCGGGGCGGTTAATTCACCCCTCCACTTT
TRBJ1-1	.	TRBD1	TRBV19	CASNRDRAVAEAFF	TGTGCCAGTAATAGGGACAGGGCGGTAGCTGAAGCTTTCTTT
TRBJ1-4	.	.	TRBV7-9	CASSFDLLSTNEKLFF	TGTGCCAGCAGCTTCGACCTCCTCTCAACTAATGAAAAACTGTTTTTT
TRBJ1-4	.	TRBD1	TRBV13	CASSLELTGKLFF	TGTGCCAGCAGCTTAGAGTTGACAGGGAAACTGTTTTTT
TRBJ1-4	.	.	TRBV27	CASSPLTGRLGKLFF	TGTGCCAGCAGTCCCCTTACGGGACGTCTGGGGAAACTGTTTTTT
TRBJ1-1	.	.	TRBV18	CASSPGQLNTEAFF	TGTGCCAGCTCACCAGGACAACTGAACACTGAAGCTTTCTTT
TRBJ1-5	.	.	TRBV24-1	CATSDSPRGQPQHF	TGTGCCACCAGTGATAGCCCCAGGGGACAGCCCCAGCATTTT
TRBJ1-2	once	.	TRBV7-2	CASSFGATGYGYTF	TGTGCCAGCAGCTTCGGGGCCACTGGGTATGGCTACACCTTC
TRBJ1-2	.	.	TRBV7-2	CASSHDPGGLGYTF	TGTGCCAGCAGCCACGACCCCGGGGGCCTTGGCTACACCTTC
TRBJ2-2	.	.	TRBV10-3	CAISVQGNTGELFF	TGTGCCATCAGTGTGCAGGGAAACACCGGGGAGCTGTTTTTT
TRBJ1-4	.	.	TRBV18	CASSPPNGGKLFF	TGTGCCAGCTCACCTCCTAACGGGGGAAAACTGTTTTTT
TRBJ2-7	once	TRBD1	TRBV19	CASSAGQGSSYEQYF	TGTGCCAGTAGTGCGGGACAGGGGTCTTCCTACGAGCAGTACTTC
TRBJ2-2	.	TRBD1	TRBV5-1	CASSPGQGRLSGELFF	TGCGCCAGCAGCCCAGGACAGGGAAGACTTTCCGGGGAGCTGTTTTTT
TRBJ2-3	.	.	TRBV24-1	CATSDPTDTQYF	TGTGCCACCAGTGATCCCACAGATACGCAGTATTTT
TRBJ1-1	.	.	TRBV28	CASSPRDRWPEAFF	TGTGCCAGCAGTCCCCGGGACCGTTGGCCTGAAGCTTTCTTT
TRBJ1-2	.	TRBD1	TRBV4-3	CASSPTLTGGYGYTF	TGCGCCAGCAGCCCGACGTTGACAGGGGGCTATGGCTACACCTTC
TRBJ1-2	.	.	TRBV2	CASSEGRNSPNGYTF	TGTGCCAGCAGTGAAGGTCGGAATTCACCGAATGGCTACACCTTC
TRBJ2-2	once	.	TRBV12-5	CASGLVLEGANTGELFF	TGTGCTAGTGGTTTGGTACTGGAGGGGGCGAACACCGGGGAGCTGTTTTTT
TRBJ1-2	.	.	TRBV6-2/TRBV6-3	CASSYRADAYGYTF	TGTGCCAGCAGTTATCGAGCGGATGCCTATGGCTACACCTTC
TRBJ1-5	.	TRBD1	TRBV10-3	CAISGDSDQPQHF	TGTGCCATCAGTGGGGACAGTGATCAGCCCCAGCATTTT
TRBJ1-3	.	.	TRBV9	CASSPQPGNTIYF	TGTGCCAGCAGCCCTCAACCTGGAAACACCATATATTTT
TRBJ1-6	.	.	TRBV6-6	CASRGNSPLHF	TGTGCCAGCAGAGGGAATTCACCCCTCCACTTT
TRBJ2-2	.	TRBD1	TRBV7-9	CASSLAGTVYTGELFF	TGTGCCAGCAGCCTAGCAGGGACAGTGTACACCGGGGAGCTGTTTTTT
TRBJ2-6	.	.	TRBV28	CASSSAGGVTNVLTF	TGTGCCAGCAGTTCCGCTGGAGGGGTAACCAACGTCCTGACTTTC
TRBJ1-5	.	.	TRBV6-1	CASSEAPAPTRGSNQPQHF	TGTGCCAGCAGTGAAGCGCCAGCCCCTACTCGGGGTAGCAATCAGCCCCAGCATTTT
TRBJ1-6	.	.	TRBV9	CASSVDANSPLHF	TGTGCCAGCAGCGTCGATGCGAATTCACCCCTCCACTTT
TRBJ1-1	few	.	TRBV19	CASSIDLWGGGQNTEAFF	TGTGCCAGTAGTATAGATCTATGGGGCGGAGGCCAGAACACTGAAGCTTTCTTT